A selection of T cell receptor beta chains follows, all from one sample in a study of blood T cell repertoires in COVID-19. Assay: immunoSEQ multiplex PCR; the TCRdb copy retains only in-frame clones and omits some. Counted here are about 410,000 clones, 75% to 90% occurring once; the ten biggest clones make up 1.5% to 1.8%. The specimen was peripheral blood. Source of these receptors: a woman in her forties with COVID-19, enrolled during active disease. Both conserved end residues are part of each CDR3. Fields, in order: CDR3 protein, CDR3 DNA, D gene, clone size, V gene, J gene. D genes are given only for firm matches. A clone size is listed for some rows: how often the clone was seen (once, few, many), or a class if it is expanded.

CDR3: CATTARGRANSPLHF
DNA: TGTGCCACAACAGCCAGGGGTCGAGCGAATTCACCCCTCCACTTT
D: .
size: few
V: TRBV5-4
J: TRBJ1-6

CDR3: CASNTDYGYTF
DNA: TGTGCCAGCAACACAGATTATGGCTACACCTTC
D: .
size: .
V: TRBV28
J: TRBJ1-2

CDR3: CASSIIRKTTNEKLFF
DNA: TGTGCCAGTAGTATAATCAGGAAGACAACTAATGAAAAACTGTTTTTT
D: .
size: .
V: TRBV19
J: TRBJ1-4

CDR3: CASSYSRVLTEAFF
DNA: TGTGCCAGCAGTTACAGCAGGGTACTCACTGAAGCTTTCTTT
D: .
size: .
V: TRBV6-5
J: TRBJ1-1

CDR3: CASSKNLRRRTGTDNTDTQYF
DNA: TGTGCCAGCAGCAAAAACCTACGGCGGAGAACCGGGACAGATAACACAGATACGCAGTATTTT
D: .
size: .
V: TRBV21-1
J: TRBJ2-3

CDR3: CASSRETFNQPQHF
DNA: TGTGCCAGCAGTCGGGAGACCTTCAATCAGCCCCAGCATTTT
D: .
size: few
V: TRBV28
J: TRBJ1-5

CDR3: CASGLVLRQPNSGQETQYF
DNA: TGTGCTAGTGGTTTGGTACTGCGACAGCCTAACTCTGGACAAGAGACCCAGTACTTC
D: .
size: .
V: TRBV12-5
J: TRBJ2-5

CDR3: CASSPGTGSPEQYF
DNA: TGTGCCAGCAGCCCCGGGACAGGGTCCCCCGAGCAGTACTTC
D: TRBD1
size: .
V: TRBV6-5
J: TRBJ2-7

CDR3: CASSAPGYSNQPQHF
DNA: TGTGCCAGCAGCGCCCCAGGGTATAGCAATCAGCCCCAGCATTTT
D: .
size: .
V: TRBV6-4
J: TRBJ1-5

CDR3: CASAPGNFDGYTF
DNA: TGTGCTAGTGCCCCAGGGAATTTTGATGGCTACACCTTC
D: .
size: .
V: TRBV12-5
J: TRBJ1-2

CDR3: CASSFRGRTEAFF
DNA: TGTGCCAGCAGTTTCAGGGGGCGAACTGAAGCTTTCTTT
D: TRBD1
size: .
V: TRBV28
J: TRBJ1-1

CDR3: CASSPKTGLDSGNTIYF
DNA: TGTGCCAGCTCACCGAAGACAGGGTTAGACTCTGGAAACACCATATATTTT
D: TRBD1
size: .
V: TRBV18
J: TRBJ1-3

CDR3: CSVLLYSLSSYNSPLHF
DNA: TGCAGCGTTCTTTTATACAGCCTAAGCTCCTATAATTCACCCCTCCACTTT
D: .
size: .
V: TRBV29-1
J: TRBJ1-6

CDR3: CASSLRPNSADGYTF
DNA: TGTGCCAGCAGCCTCAGGCCCAACTCCGCTGATGGCTACACCTTC
D: .
size: .
V: TRBV11-1
J: TRBJ1-2

CDR3: CASSQVNRGNTEAFF
DNA: TGCGCCAGCAGCCAAGTAAACAGGGGTAACACTGAAGCTTTCTTT
D: TRBD1
size: .
V: TRBV4-3
J: TRBJ1-1

CDR3: CAISDINRGADYGYTF
DNA: TGTGCCATCAGTGACATTAACAGGGGTGCGGACTATGGCTACACCTTC
D: TRBD1
size: .
V: TRBV10-3
J: TRBJ1-2

CDR3: CASSVAGTERGEQYF
DNA: TGTGCCAGCAGCGTAGCCGGGACAGAGAGAGGGGAGCAGTACTTC
D: TRBD1
size: .
V: TRBV7-2
J: TRBJ2-7